The 20 T cell receptor beta chains reported below all come from one sample, sequenced in a study of T cells in Graves' hyperthyroidism and ophthalmopathy. Amplification targeted TCR beta CDR3 regions from RNA transcripts. With the HTBI primer set, the TCR CDR3 went through a first round of RT-PCR. Via MiXCR, TCRdb re-called the multiplex PCR reads, giving one row per CDR3 protein. Here the sample spans a few hundred thousand distinct CDR3 sequences, 15% to 20% being singletons. Sequencing was carried out using blood. The source of these receptors is a woman between 40 and 55 years old with Graves' ophthalmopathy.

This CDR3 is CASSFRGLTEAFF. The CDR3 region has the DNA TGTGCCAGCAGTTTCAGAGGCCTCACTGAAGCTTTCTTT. V and J are TRBV12-3 or TRBV12-4 and TRBJ1-1; D is ambiguous. V was cut by 3 bases and J by 4 bases, with 9 bases left in between. This CDR3 comprises 13 residues.

This rearrangement joins TRBV3-1 to TRBJ1-6; TRBD1 matches at 8 bases. The V gene end was trimmed by 1 base and the J gene end by 8 bases; junction bases not matched to a gene: 7. From germline, CDR1 is LGHDT and CDR2 YNNKEL (reference sequence). The CDR3 loop spans 16 amino acids. CDR3 DNA sequence: TGTGCCAGCAGCCAAGGAACAGGGGGATCATATTCACCCCTCCACTTT. Amino acids: CASSQGTGGSYSPLHF.

The sample holds many counts of this clonotype. The rearrangement uses TRBV20-1 and TRBJ2-7, with 11 bases matching TRBD1. V was pared by 5 bases and J by 10 bases, with 7 bases of the junction left unmatched. Per the germline V gene, CDR1 is DFQATT and CDR2 is SNEGSKA (reference sequence). The CDR3 extends over 12 amino acids. DNA for the CDR3: TGCAGTGCTGGACAGGGGGCTGGGTTCCAGTACTTC. Translating gives CSAGQGAGFQYF.

This clonotype was recorded at least ten times. V usage is TRBV6-1 and J usage is TRBJ1-5, with 9 bases matching TRBD1. V lost 6 bases and J lost 6; bases outside the gene matches: 6. The CDR3 has 14 residues. The germline V gene has CDR1 MNHNS and CDR2 SASEGT. The CDR3 loop reads CASRTGGTSQPQHF. The DNA for the CDR3 is TGTGCCAGCAGGACAGGGGGTACGAGTCAGCCCCAGCATTTT.

This clonotype was picked up a small number of times. The chain employs TRBV20-1 and TRBJ2-7; 11 bases line up with TRBD2. The CDR3 is 15 residues long. The J segment lost 2 bases and the V segment lost 4 bases, leaving 7 bases of the junction unmatched. CDR1 and CDR2 from the germline V gene are DFQATT and SNEGSKA (reference sequence). CDR3 protein: CSANDRTSGPYEQYF. CDR3 DNA: TGCAGTGCTAACGACCGGACTAGCGGGCCCTACGAGCAGTACTTC.

This clonotype was seen at least ten times. This chain connects TRBV12-3 or TRBV12-4 to TRBJ2-5; 8 positions agree with TRBD1. After removal of 2 bases from V and 5 bases from J, the junction contained 7 bases not matched to a gene. This CDR3 comprises 15 residues. Here the CDR3 reads CASSLLGQGVETQYF. The CDR3 region has the DNA TGTGCCAGCAGTTTACTCGGACAGGGAGTGGAGACCCAGTACTTC.

V and J are TRBV12-3 or TRBV12-4 and TRBJ2-5; D is unresolved. The CDR3 is 13 amino acids. V was clipped by 3 bases and J by 5 bases, with 10 bases between them. CDR3 coding DNA: TGTGCCAGCAGTTTTAAGGAGCAGGAGACCCAGTACTTC. This sequence encodes CASSFKEQETQYF.

Notes on this clonotype: A read error may produce the germline difference seen at one junction end. This chain connects TRBV15 to TRBJ1-5, with TRBD1 as a possible D gene (5 bases). The germline V gene encodes CDR1 LNHNV and CDR2 YYDKDF (reference sequence). The CDR3 is 17 amino acids. The CDR3 DNA reads TGTCCCACCAGCAGAATAAAAGCAGGGTGGAGCAATCGGCCCCAGCATTTT. Translation: CPTSRIKAGWSNRPQHF. Drawing the rest from reference TRBV15 and TRBJ1-5, the complete variable domain is DAMVIQNPRYQVTQFGKPVTLSCSQTLNHNVMYWYQQKSSQAPKLLFHYYDKDFNNEADTPDNFQSRRPNTSFCFLDIRSPGLGDTAMYLCPTSRIKAGWSNRPQHFGDGTRLSIL.

This chain links TRBV5-1 with TRBJ1-2; tentatively, D is TRBD1 (5 bases). CDR3 length equals 13 residues. With 0 bases removed from V and 6 bases from J, the gap between germline ends came to 9 bases. Germline assignment: CDR1 SGHRS and CDR2 YFSETQ. This CDR3 is CASSLEAGNGYTF. The CDR3 DNA follows: TGCGCCAGCAGCTTGGAAGCAGGGAATGGCTACACCTTC.

In its sample, this clonotype was seen many times. The chain is built from TRBV12-3 or TRBV12-4 and TRBJ2-6; D gene uncertain. V lost 4 bases and J 0 bases, leaving 16 bases between the germline ends. The length of the CDR3 is 18 residues. The CDR3 region is CASSWVVGRLSGANVLTF. CDR3 bases: TGTGCCAGCAGTTGGGTGGTGGGCAGACTCTCTGGGGCCAACGTCCTGACTTTC.

This clonotype came up many times. The chain carries TRBV28 and TRBJ2-5; D remains unclear. Germline V lookup: CDR1 MDHEN, CDR2 SYDVKM. The CDR3 has 15 amino acids. With 2 bases removed from V and 0 bases from J, the gap between germline ends came to 10 bases. The CDR3 here is CASSLGYSYQETQYF. In DNA form, the CDR3 reads TGTGCCAGCAGTTTAGGATATTCGTACCAAGAGACCCAGTACTTC. Full variable domain (rest looked up from reference TRBV28 and TRBJ2-5): DVKVTQSSRYLVKRTGEKVFLECVQDMDHENMFWYRQDPGLGLRLIYFSYDVKMKEKGDIPEGYSVSREKKERFSLILESASTNQTSMYLCASSLGYSYQETQYFGPGTRLLVL.

This clonotype has ten or more counts. This chain connects TRBV27 to TRBJ2-7; D might be TRBD2 (7 bases). The CDR3 extends over 14 amino acids. V lost 5 bases to trimming and J lost 1 base, with 12 bases between them. In germline, CDR1 is MNHEY, CDR2 SMNVEV (reference sequence). The CDR3 DNA reads TGTGCCAGCAGTGGGAGGGACAATTCCTACGAGCAGTACTTC. Protein product: CASSGRDNSYEQYF.

This clonotype was counted many times. The chain couples TRBV12-3 or TRBV12-4 to TRBJ1-1; D might be TRBD1 (5 bases). The CDR3 length is 13 residues. V was shortened by 6 bases and J by 5 bases, with 13 bases between the two germline ends. The CDR3 DNA follows: TGTGCCAGCAGGAACAATGAGGGGACTGAAGCTTTCTTT. Its protein product is CASRNNEGTEAFF.

The CDR3 loop is CAWIHSGVSGGTIYF. The CDR3 nucleotides read TGTGCCTGGATCCATTCGGGGGTCTCTGGAGGCACCATATATTTT. The chain joins TRBV30 to TRBJ1-3, with D perhaps TRBD1 (5 bases). Germline assignment: CDR1 GTSNPN and CDR2 SVGIG (reference sequence). Trimming took off 4 bases at V and 9 bases at J, with 22 bases between the two ends. The CDR3 sequence is 15 residues long.

The chain has TRBV18 and TRBJ1-1; 9 bases map to TRBD1. From germline, CDR1 is KGHSH and CDR2 LQKENI. The CDR3 is made up of 15 amino acids. The V segment lost 4 bases and the J segment 4 bases; nucleotides outside the gene matches: 7. Here the CDR3 reads CASSRGWTGATEAFF. CDR3 DNA sequence: TGTGCCAGCTCACGCGGATGGACAGGGGCCACTGAAGCTTTCTTT.

Points on this clonotype: A much larger clonotype is one base distant, so this may be a read error. The chain combines TRBV30 with TRBJ1-1; D unresolved. The CDR3 contains 8 residues. The germline CDR1 and CDR2 sequences are GTSNPN and SVGIG (reference sequence). The CDR3 nucleotides read TGTGTCTTCGACCGGGCTTTCTTT. Its protein is CVFDRAFF.

This clonotype came up many times. V usage is TRBV20-1 and J usage is TRBJ2-7, with D possibly being TRBD1 (6 bases). The CDR3 totals 14 residues. Germline V gene sequence: CDR1 DFQATT, CDR2 SNEGSKA (reference sequence). V was trimmed by 4 bases and J by 2 bases, leaving 15 bases between them. The CDR3 sequence: CSATTTGYPYEQYF. The CDR3 nucleotides are TGCAGTGCTACCACCACAGGGTACCCCTACGAGCAGTACTTC.

The gene calls are TRBV12-3 or TRBV12-4 and TRBJ1-5; D perhaps matches TRBD1 (6 bases). The CDR3 has 14 residues. Trimming took off 6 bases at V and 9 bases at J, with 18 bases between the two ends. DNA for the CDR3: TGTGCCAGCAGAGCAGGGGCCAGGGACCTGCCCCAGCATTTT. It yields the protein CASRAGARDLPQHF.

This clonotype appeared many times. The chain joins TRBV28 to TRBJ2-5; possible D gene TRBD1, 6 bases. Germline V lookup: CDR1 MDHEN, CDR2 SYDVKM. There are 15 residues in the CDR3. The germline V and J ends were trimmed by 4 bases and 5 bases, with 17 bases remaining between them. In DNA form, the CDR3 reads TGTGCCAGCAGTTCACCTGGGGGCCCCGGGGAGACCCAGTACTTC. Residues: CASSSPGGPGETQYF.

This clonotype occurred a few times. At one end the junction does not follow the germline gene, possibly because of a read error. The gene calls are TRBV20-1 and TRBJ1-5; no firm D call. The length of the CDR3 is 12 residues. Germline V gene sequence: CDR1 DFQATT, CDR2 SNEGSKA (reference sequence). The CDR3 spells CSAEQPNQPQLF. Written as DNA, the CDR3 is TGCAGTGCCGAACAGCCCAATCAGCCCCAGCTTTTT.